This entry concerns a single T cell receptor beta chain. Its antigen specificity is not known. Nothing much larger sits one base from this clone, and base qualities are not available. These data originate in a study of STAT3 mutations in large granular lymphocyte leukemia (dated by TCRdb to the late 2010s). In the study overall: Canonical activating STAT3 mutations were detected in roughly half of the longitudinally sequenced T-LGLL patients. More than half of T-LGLL patients received one or more immunosuppressive therapy regimens, with hematologic response in less than 50% of those treated. To reconstruct clonal hierarchy and dynamics, serial deep sequencing of TCRbeta CDR3 and STAT3 was performed in patients with T-cell large granular lymphocyte leukemia. Some 17 representative T-LGLL cases were selected from an initial cohort of some 210 LGL patients for longitudinal TCRbeta and STAT3 sequencing. A couple of patients with natural killer LGL leukemia were also sequenced longitudinally as controls within the study. Patients were sequenced at 4 time points on average, with the number of samplings per patient ranging from 2 to 8.

TCRbeta libraries were sequenced on an Illumina MiSeq, averaging about 38,000 productive templates per sample. TCRbeta CDR3 libraries were generated with the immunoSEQ assay using multiplex PCR amplification. Per the authors' processing: Repertoire diversity was calculated as previously defined, and values close to 0 indicated extremely monoclonal samples. TCRdb obtained this table from immuneACCESS and retained in-frame rearrangements with V and J assigned. These tables miss some clones; where compared with another copy, unresolved V genes account for less than half of the shortfall, and the remainder is unexplained. The V and J calls and the clone size are those of that table, but D and trimming were determined from the DNA. The sample table shows about 1,200 clones, and 40% to 60% are seen once. About half of the sample rests with the top ten. The germline V gene sets CDR1 to SGHTA and CDR2 to FQGTGA. The CDR3, from cysteine to phenylalanine, totals 13 residues. The only DNA kept is the CDR3, 39 bases in frame from the first base. The V end loses 6 bases and the J end loses 6 bases, and a stretch of 14 bases separates them.

The research as a whole found: Several patients had a dominant TCR clone burden greater than the STAT3 mutant burden, which suggests that the STAT3 mutation arose secondarily within a clone that had already expanded. Persisting codominant clonotypes in some patients meant a small but highly pathogenic clone may have been missed. In 6 of 18 patients, TCR clonotype switching occurred after therapy, and every newly emerging clone was STAT3 wild type. The linking of therapy response to changes in TCR clonal burden was complicated by variable intervals between samplings and differing treatment regimens. Every T-LGLL patient showed at least one immunodominant TCRbeta clonotype, and about half showed multiple immunodominant subclonotypes. Because no samples were available when a clone first appeared, clonal expansion had to be inferred from samplings taken at other points.

The same DNA, extracted from blood mononuclear cells, served for both TCR sequencing and STAT3 sequencing. The source is a male patient aged 45 to 59 with T-cell large granular lymphocyte leukemia. Some clones in this sample may be carry-over from other donors' samples. The age is the age at diagnosis. Material for sequencing was peripheral blood mononuclear cells. The sequence is built from TRBV7-3 and TRBJ1-2; no D segment can be confidently identified. The nucleotide sequence reads TGTGCCAGCAGTCTAGGGAGGGAGGATGGCTACACCTTC. Translated, it reads CASSLGREDGYTF. The full variable domain, with segments outside the CDR3 supplied by the reference TRBV7-3 and TRBJ1-2 proteins, appears as GAGVSQTPSNKVTEKGKYVELRCDPISGHTALYWYRQSLGQGPEFLIYFQGTGAADDSGLPNDRFFAVRPEGSVSTLKIQRTERGDSAVYLCASSLGREDGYTFGSGTRLTVV.